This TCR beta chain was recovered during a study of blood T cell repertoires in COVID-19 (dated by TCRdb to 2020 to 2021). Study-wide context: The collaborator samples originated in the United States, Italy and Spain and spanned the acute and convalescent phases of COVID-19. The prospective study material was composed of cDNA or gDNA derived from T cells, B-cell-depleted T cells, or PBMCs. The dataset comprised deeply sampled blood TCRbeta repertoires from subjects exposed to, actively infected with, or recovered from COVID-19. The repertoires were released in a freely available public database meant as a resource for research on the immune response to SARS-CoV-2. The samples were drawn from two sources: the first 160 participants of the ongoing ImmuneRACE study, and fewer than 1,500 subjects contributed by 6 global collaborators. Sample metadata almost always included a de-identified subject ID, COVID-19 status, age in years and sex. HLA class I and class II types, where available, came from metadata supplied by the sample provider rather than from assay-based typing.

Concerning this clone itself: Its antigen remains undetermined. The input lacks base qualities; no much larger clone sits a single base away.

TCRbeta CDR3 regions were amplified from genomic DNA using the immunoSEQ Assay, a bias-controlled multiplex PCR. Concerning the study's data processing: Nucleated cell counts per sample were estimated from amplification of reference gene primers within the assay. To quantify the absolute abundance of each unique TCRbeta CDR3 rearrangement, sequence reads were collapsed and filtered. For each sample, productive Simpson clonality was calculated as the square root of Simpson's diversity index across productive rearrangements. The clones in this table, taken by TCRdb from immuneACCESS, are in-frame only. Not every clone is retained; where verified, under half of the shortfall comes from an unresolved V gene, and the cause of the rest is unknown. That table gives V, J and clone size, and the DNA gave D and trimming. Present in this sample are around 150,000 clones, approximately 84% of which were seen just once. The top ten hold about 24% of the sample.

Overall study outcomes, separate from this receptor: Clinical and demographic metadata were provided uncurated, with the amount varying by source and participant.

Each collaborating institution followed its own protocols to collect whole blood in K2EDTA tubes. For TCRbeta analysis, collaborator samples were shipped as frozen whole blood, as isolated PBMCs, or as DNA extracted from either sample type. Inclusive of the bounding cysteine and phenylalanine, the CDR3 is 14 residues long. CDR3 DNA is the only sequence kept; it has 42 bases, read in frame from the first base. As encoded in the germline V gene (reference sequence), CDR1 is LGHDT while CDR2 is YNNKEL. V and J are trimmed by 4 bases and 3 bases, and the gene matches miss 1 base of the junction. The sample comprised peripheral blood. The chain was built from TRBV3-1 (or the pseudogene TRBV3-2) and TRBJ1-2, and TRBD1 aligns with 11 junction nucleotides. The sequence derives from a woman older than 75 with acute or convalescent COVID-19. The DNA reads TGTGCCAGCAGCCGGACAGGGGGCGACTATGGCTACACCTTC. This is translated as CASSRTGGDYGYTF.